The 10 T cell receptor beta chains given below trace back to one sample, sequenced in a study of blood T cells in healthy people across ages. A sample-barcoded 5' primer and a J-beta primer mix were used in a second PCR of roughly 6 to 11 cycles. MiXCR, applied by TCRdb to the 5' RACE reads, yields one record per CDR3 protein. The profile shows approximately 800,000 distinct CDR3 sequences, around half of them singletons. Sequenced sample: blood. These receptors came from a man at least 80 years old in good health.

The table lists this clonotype with a few counts. CDR3 sequence: CASSGYRVEKLFF. The CDR3 DNA follows: TGTGCCAGCAGTGGTTACAGGGTTGAAAAACTGTTTTTT. The chain carries TRBV12-3 or TRBV12-4 and TRBJ1-4, with TRBD1 as a possible D gene (6 bases). The CDR3 loop spans 13 amino acids. V lost 5 bases and J 7 bases, leaving 11 bases between the germline ends.

This clonotype was found a few times. V and J are TRBV12-3 or TRBV12-4 and TRBJ1-2; TRBD1 is a possible D gene (5 bases). The CDR3 covers 13 residues. Trimming pared 3 bases from V and 7 bases from J, leaving 12 bases between. In nucleotides, the CDR3 is TGTGCCAGCAGTTTCGTGGGGGTGGGTGGCTACACCTTC. The encoded protein is CASSFVGVGGYTF.

In nucleotides, the CDR3 is TGTGCCAGCAGTGCTACAGGGTCTGGCTATGGCTACACCTTC. It is translated as CASSATGSGYGYTF. This chain joins TRBV6-5 and TRBJ1-2, with D possibly matching TRBD1 (6 bases). The CDR3 extends over 14 amino acids. Trimming removed 5 bases at V and 4 bases at J, with 14 bases between. Looked up from germline, CDR1 is MNHEY and CDR2 is SVGAGI.

This chain links TRBV7-3 with TRBJ1-6; D is unresolved. V was pared by 1 base and J by 7 bases, with 11 bases between. The CDR3 extends over 15 amino acids. The V gene's germline CDR1 is SGHTA and CDR2 FQGTGA. Here the CDR3 DNA reads TGTGCCAGCAGCTTAATAGGAGGTCGGAATTCACCCCTCCACTTT. Its protein is CASSLIGGRNSPLHF.

The chain is built from TRBV7-6 and TRBJ2-1; 7 bases line up with TRBD2. CDR1 is SGHVS and CDR2 is FNYEAQ in the germline V gene. The V segment lost 1 base and the J segment 6 bases; nucleotides outside the gene matches: 6. The CDR3 runs 15 residues. The CDR3 protein is CASSLERAGANEQFF. In DNA, the CDR3 is TGTGCCAGCAGCTTAGAACGGGCGGGAGCCAATGAGCAGTTCTTC. The variable domain in full, completed from reference TRBV7-6 and TRBJ2-1, reads GAGVSQSPRYKVTKRGQDVALRCDPISGHVSLYWYRQALGQGPEFLTYFNYEAQQDKSGLPNDRFSAERPEGSISTLTIQRTEQRDSAMYRCASSLERAGANEQFFGPGTRLTVL.

This chain links TRBV5-1 with TRBJ2-6, with 11 bases matching TRBD1. V lost 2 bases to trimming and J lost 3 bases; unmatched junction nucleotides: 4. CDR1 and CDR2 from the germline V gene are SGHRS and YFSETQ. The CDR3 extends over 17 amino acids. The CDR3 here is CASSLTGTGGGANVLTF. CDR3 nucleotides: TGCGCCAGCAGCTTAACCGGGACAGGGGGTGGGGCCAACGTCCTGACTTTC. The variable domain in full, completed from reference TRBV5-1 and TRBJ2-6, reads KAGVTQTPRYLIKTRGQQVTLSCSPISGHRSVSWYQQTPGQGLQFLFEYFSETQRNKGNFPGRFSGRQFSNSRSEMNVSTLELGDSALYLCASSLTGTGGGANVLTFGAGSRLTVL.

This clonotype occurred a few times. The chain carries TRBV15 and TRBJ2-3; 10 bases are a match to TRBD2. J lost 10 bases, V lost 2 bases, and 9 bases had no gene match. Germline values: CDR1 LNHNV, CDR2 YYDKDF (reference sequence). The length of the CDR3 is 15 residues. CDR3 region: CATSRPGTSVLSQYF. CDR3 in DNA: TGTGCCACCAGCAGACCGGGGACTAGCGTACTTTCGCAGTATTTT.

This sequence joins TRBV6-1 and TRBJ1-2, with D possibly matching TRBD1 (5 bases). V shed 3 bases and J shed 1 base, with 6 bases lying between them. CDR1 is MNHNS, CDR2 SASEGT, per germline. The CDR3 consists of 13 residues. CDR3 nucleotides: TGTGCCAGCAGTGAGGGACTTAACTATGGCTACACCTTC. It translates to CASSEGLNYGYTF.

This clonotype was counted only a few times. This chain connects TRBV2 to TRBJ2-3; 8 nucleotides align to TRBD1. Germline values: CDR1 SNHLY, CDR2 FYNNEI. The V and J ends lost 10 bases and 3 bases, in that order; junction bases with no gene match: 12. CDR3 size: 15 residues. CDR3 sequence reads: CATIMDREFTDTQYF. CDR3 in DNA: TGTGCCACCATCATGGACAGGGAGTTTACAGATACGCAGTATTTT.

The rearrangement joins TRBV10-3 to TRBJ1-1, with D unclear. This CDR3 spans 15 amino acids. V lost 0 bases to trimming and J lost 4 bases, with 12 bases between them. The V gene's germline CDR1 is ENHRY and CDR2 SYGVKD. The CDR3 is CAISESDTAATEAFF. As DNA, the CDR3 is TGTGCCATCAGTGAGTCCGATACAGCGGCCACTGAAGCTTTCTTT.